Each of the 5 T cell receptor beta chains below was sequenced from the same sample in a study of cytomegalovirus exposure and HLA in healthy donors. PCR amplification relied on 60 Vbeta primers (plus 13 Jbeta primers). The repertoire was sequenced with immunoSEQ multiplex PCR; TCRdb's copy has only in-frame clones and lacks some. The sample lists 200,000 to 250,000 clones, roughly four fifths occurring once. The specimen sequenced was PBMCs. Receptors originate from a woman between 35 and 50 years old in good health and CMV-seronegative.

The chain links TRBV7-3 to TRBJ2-5; the match to TRBD2 covers 7 bases. This CDR3 spans 15 amino acids. The junction had 8 bases not matched to a gene; V was cut back by 2 bases and J by 5 bases. CDR1 is SGHTA, CDR2 FQGTGA, per germline. CDR3 DNA: TGTGCCAGCAGCTTATCAGGTGGGCGGGAGGAGACCCAGTACTTC. This codes for CASSLSGGREETQYF.

The chain is built from TRBV19 and TRBJ1-1, with no clear D. Per the germline V gene, CDR1 is LNHDA and CDR2 is SQIVND (reference sequence). The CDR3 consists of 11 residues. Trimming cost V 5 bases and J 2 bases, with 3 bases left between them. The CDR3 DNA is TGTGCCAGTAGTTTAAACACTGAAGCTTTCTTT. This encodes CASSLNTEAFF.

This chain links TRBV5-6 with TRBJ2-7, with TRBD2 matching 13 bases. Germline CDR1 and CDR2: SGHDT and YYEEEE. V lost 4 bases, J lost 5 bases, and 9 bases stayed unmatched. This CDR3 comprises 16 residues. The DNA of the CDR3 is TGTGCCAGCAGCCGAATTCGGACTAGCGGGGGAAACGAGCAGTACTTC. It yields the protein CASSRIRTSGGNEQYF.

V gene TRBV28 combines with J gene TRBJ1-1; 9 nucleotides match TRBD1. V shed 6 bases, J shed 3 bases, and the junction held 5 bases outside the gene matches. The CDR3 is made up of 14 amino acids. Germline V gene lookup returns CDR1 MDHEN and CDR2 SYDVKM. CDR3 in amino acids: CASRRDRVHTEAFF. In nucleotides, the CDR3 is TGTGCCAGCAGGAGGGACAGGGTCCACACTGAAGCTTTCTTT.

The chain combines TRBV4-1 with TRBJ1-1; a possible D gene is TRBD1 (6 bases). Germline V gives CDR1 MGHRA, CDR2 YSYEKL. V lost 5 bases and J 11 bases, leaving 12 bases between the germline ends. This CDR3 spans 11 amino acids. CDR3 residues: CASSSDSMAFF. The CDR3 DNA reads TGCGCCAGCAGCTCGGACAGTATGGCTTTCTTT.